Each of the 7 T cell receptor beta chains below was sequenced from the same sample in a study of shared clonotypes between healthy human individuals. Positively selected for CCR7, the CD45RO-negative cells used as naive CD8 cells excluded terminally differentiated effector memory CD45RA+ cells. The protocol was immunoSEQ multiplex PCR, while the TCRdb copy is restricted to in-frame clones and leaves out a portion. Among 500,000 to 700,000 clones listed, 85% to 95% were seen once. The sequencing sample was made of naive CD8+ T cells sorted from blood. The origin of the receptors is a woman in her thirties in good health.

The rearrangement links TRBV9 to TRBJ1-2, with 7 bases fitting TRBD1. The CDR3 runs 16 residues. CDR1 is SGDLS, CDR2 YYNGEE, per germline. V trimming: 3 bases; J trimming: 4 bases; junction bases outside the gene matches: 12. This CDR3 reads CASSGLLGTAGYGYTF. CDR3 nucleotide sequence: TGTGCCAGCAGCGGCCTCCTCGGGACAGCGGGCTATGGCTACACCTTC.

J is TRBJ1-6 and V is TRBV27; D may be TRBD1 (5 bases). The CDR3 is 17 residues long. Germline V lookup: CDR1 MNHEY, CDR2 SMNVEV (reference sequence). Trimming pared 6 bases from V and 3 bases from J, leaving 18 bases between. The CDR3 is CASSQTRGPLYNSPLHF. In DNA form, the CDR3 reads TGTGCCAGCAGCCAGACGAGGGGACCACTCTATAATTCACCCCTCCACTTT.

The chain couples TRBV19 to TRBJ2-3, with TRBD2 matching 10 bases. CDR3 size: 16 residues. J lost 0 bases, V lost 2 bases, and 2 bases had no gene match. Germline V gene data show CDR1 as LNHDA and CDR2 as SQIVND (reference sequence). CDR3 in amino acids: CASSILAGASTDTQYF. DNA of the CDR3: TGTGCCAGTAGTATACTAGCGGGGGCTAGCACAGATACGCAGTATTTT.

This rearrangement joins TRBV2 to TRBJ2-1; 14 bases map to TRBD2. This CDR3 is 18 amino acids long. Germline V gives CDR1 SNHLY, CDR2 FYNNEI. Trimming took 6 bases from V and 6 from J; bases not matched to a gene: 13. This chain's CDR3 is CASSQQPGLAGVRNEQFF. The CDR3 nucleotides read TGTGCCAGCAGCCAACAACCGGGACTAGCGGGAGTCCGCAATGAGCAGTTCTTC.

The count of this clone is one. The rearrangement uses TRBV28 and TRBJ2-7, with a tentative D call TRBD2 (5 bases). V lost 3 bases and J lost 12, with 18 bases in between. The germline V gene encodes CDR1 MDHEN and CDR2 SYDVKM. The CDR3 extends over 13 amino acids. The CDR3, as DNA: TGTGCCAGCAGTTTTAGTGAGGGAGAAAGTCTGTACTTC. This gives the protein CASSFSEGESLYF.

The chain uses TRBV4-2 and TRBJ2-1; 13 bases align to TRBD2. The CDR3 spans 18 residues. CDR1 and CDR2 (germline): LGHNA, YNFKEQ. With 2 bases clipped from V and 5 bases from J, the junction kept 9 bases outside the gene matches. This CDR3 reads CASSQRTSGSWDDNEQFF. CDR3 sequence (DNA): TGTGCCAGCAGCCAAAGGACTAGCGGGAGCTGGGACGACAATGAGCAGTTCTTC.

The chain links TRBV7-8 to TRBJ2-7, with 8 positions matching TRBD2. Germline V lookup: CDR1 SGHVS, CDR2 FQNEAQ. V lost 5 bases, J lost 0 bases, and 9 bases stayed unmatched. This CDR3 has 16 residues. The CDR3 coding sequence is TGTGCCAGCAGCGTAATCCCGACTAGCGACTCCTACGAGCAGTACTTC. This translates into CASSVIPTSDSYEQYF.